The T cell receptor beta chain described here comes from a study of T cell responses to AZD1222 COVID-19 vaccine. In the case of this clone: Antigen unknown.

Study conclusions and caveats: Most donors were white British and more were female, and clonal diversity was possibly underestimated.

V was trimmed by 4 bases and J by 6 bases, leaving 13 bases between them. This CDR3 has 14 residues. Germline V gene lookup returns CDR1 SGHNT and CDR2 YYREEE (reference sequence). This table comes from immunoSEQ multiplex PCR, and its TCRdb copy is limited to in-frame clones, with some not included. The table includes some 120,000 clones, over 85% detected once. The chain uses TRBV5-4 and TRBJ2-2; maybe TRBD2 (6 bases). The sample was peripheral blood, taken on day 0 of AZD1222 vaccination. The receptor's source is an adult in good health. The CDR3, as DNA: TGTGCCAGCAGCCTGACTAGTTATTCCGGGGAGCTGTTTTTT. Amino acid sequence: CASSLTSYSGELFF.